This entry is about one T cell receptor (beta chain). The antigen remains undetermined. The entry originates in a study of T cell responses to AZD1222 COVID-19 vaccine. Study-level results: Nearly half of spike-specific TCRs reportedly target unmutated variant regions. At 160-218 and 743-854, vaccine-associated CD4 TCRs were dominant, and they spanned spike. Seropositive status at baseline applied to only a handful of AZD1222 recipients.

Profiled with immunoSEQ multiplex PCR; TCRdb holds only in-frame clones, not every one. Of some 120,000 clones listed, around 80% are singletons. Trimming took 4 bases from V and 4 from J, leaving 13 bases between them. Germline CDR1 is MNHEY and CDR2 is SVGAGI. The CDR3 loop spans 14 amino acids. The sequencing here drew on peripheral blood, taken 28 days after the second AZD1222 dose. This rearrangement joins TRBV6-5 to TRBJ1-1, with D tentatively TRBD1 (6 bases). The sequence derives from an adult who received the AZD1222 COVID-19 vaccine. The CDR3 DNA is TGTGCCAGCAGTTGGGACATGCGGAGCACTGAAGCTTTCTTT. This sequence encodes CASSWDMRSTEAFF.